Sequencing of this TCR beta chain was carried out in a study of blood T cell repertoires in COVID-19. CDR3 length: 16 amino acids. Germline trimming cut 0 bases from V and 4 bases from J; bases unmatched to any gene: 7. Looked up from germline, CDR1 is LNHDA and CDR2 is SQIVND (reference sequence). Methods used by the authors: Estimation of nucleated cell counts was performed using reference gene primer amplification. Generated by immunoSEQ multiplex PCR, the TCRdb table keeps only in-frame clones and is missing some. Clone size and the V and J calls come from that table; the DNA yielded D and trimming. The table shows around 110,000 clones, with 82% occurring only once.

The material sequenced was peripheral blood. The sequence derives from a woman between 70 and 85 years old with acute or convalescent COVID-19. This rearrangement joins TRBV19 to TRBJ2-3, with 7 positions matching TRBD2. The CDR3 DNA reads TGTGCCAGTAGTATAGATCGACTAGCCGGTTCAGATACGCAGTATTTT. Amino acids: CASSIDRLAGSDTQYF.